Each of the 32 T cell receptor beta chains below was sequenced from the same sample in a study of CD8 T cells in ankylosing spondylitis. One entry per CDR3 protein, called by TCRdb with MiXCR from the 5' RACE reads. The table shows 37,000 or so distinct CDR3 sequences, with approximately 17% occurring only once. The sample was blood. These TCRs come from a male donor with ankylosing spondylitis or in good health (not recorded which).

CDR3 bases: TGTGCCAGCAGCTCCTTGATGAACACCGGGGAGCTGTTTTTT. Protein: CASSSLMNTGELFF. The chain combines TRBV5-4 with TRBJ2-2; no clear D. The germline gives CDR1 SGHNT, CDR2 YYREEE (reference sequence). This CDR3 region has 14 residues. The V end lost 3 bases, the J end lost 1 base, and 7 bases lay between the germline ends.

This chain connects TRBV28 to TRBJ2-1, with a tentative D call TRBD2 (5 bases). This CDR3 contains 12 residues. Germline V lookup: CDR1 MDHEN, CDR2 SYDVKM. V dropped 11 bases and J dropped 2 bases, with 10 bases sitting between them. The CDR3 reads CALSGTYNEQFF. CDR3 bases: TGTGCCCTCTCCGGGACCTACAATGAGCAGTTCTTC.

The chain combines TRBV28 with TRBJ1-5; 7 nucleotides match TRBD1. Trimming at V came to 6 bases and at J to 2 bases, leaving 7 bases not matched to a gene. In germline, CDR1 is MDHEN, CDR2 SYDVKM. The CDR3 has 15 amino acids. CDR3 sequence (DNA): TGTGCCAGCAGGGTGACAGGGAAGGGCAATCAGCCCCAGCATTTT. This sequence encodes CASRVTGKGNQPQHF.

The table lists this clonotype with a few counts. For the CDR3, the DNA is TGTGCCAGCAGCTTCCTAGGCGAAGAGACCCAGTACTTC. Protein sequence: CASSFLGEETQYF. The chain uses TRBV7-9 and TRBJ2-5; D is ambiguous. The CDR3 totals 13 residues. The V end lost 3 bases, the J end lost 3 bases, and 8 bases lay between the germline ends. The V gene's germline CDR1 is SEHNR and CDR2 FQNEAQ (reference sequence).

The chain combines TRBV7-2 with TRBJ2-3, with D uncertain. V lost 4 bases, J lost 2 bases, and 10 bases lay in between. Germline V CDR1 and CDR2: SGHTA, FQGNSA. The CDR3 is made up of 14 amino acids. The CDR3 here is CASSSRPATDTQYF. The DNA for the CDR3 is TGTGCCAGCAGCTCCCGCCCGGCCACAGATACGCAGTATTTT.

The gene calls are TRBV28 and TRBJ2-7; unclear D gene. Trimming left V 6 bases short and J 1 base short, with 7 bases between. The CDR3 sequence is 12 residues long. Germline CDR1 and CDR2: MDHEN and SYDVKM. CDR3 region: CASRSSSYEQYV. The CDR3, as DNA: TGTGCCAGCAGGTCTTCTTCCTACGAGCAGTACGTC.

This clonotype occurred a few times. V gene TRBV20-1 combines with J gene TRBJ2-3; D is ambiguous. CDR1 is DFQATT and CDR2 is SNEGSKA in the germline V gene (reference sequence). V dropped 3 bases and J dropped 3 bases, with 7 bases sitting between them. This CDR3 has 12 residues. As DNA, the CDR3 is TGCAGTGCTAGTGACACGACAGATACGCAGTATTTT. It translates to CSASDTTDTQYF.

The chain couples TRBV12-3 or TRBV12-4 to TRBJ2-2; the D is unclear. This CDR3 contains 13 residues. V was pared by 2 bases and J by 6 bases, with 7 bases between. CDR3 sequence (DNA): TGTGCCAGCAGTTTACGGACCCCCGGGGAGCTGTTTTTT. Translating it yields CASSLRTPGELFF.

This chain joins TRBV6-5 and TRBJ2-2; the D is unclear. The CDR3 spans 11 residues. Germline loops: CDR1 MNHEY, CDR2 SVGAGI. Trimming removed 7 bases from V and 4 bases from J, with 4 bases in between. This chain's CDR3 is CASKRTGELFF. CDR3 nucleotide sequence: TGTGCCAGCAAACGCACCGGGGAGCTGTTTTTT.

The CDR3 reads CASTIRRGDGEKLFF. CDR3 DNA sequence: TGCGCCAGCACCATTCGACGGGGTGATGGTGAAAAACTGTTTTTT. The rearrangement links TRBV4-3 to TRBJ1-4; D is uncertain. The V end lost 7 bases, the J end lost 7 bases, and 19 bases lay between the germline ends. From germline, CDR1 is LGHNA and CDR2 YSLEER. This CDR3 has 15 residues.

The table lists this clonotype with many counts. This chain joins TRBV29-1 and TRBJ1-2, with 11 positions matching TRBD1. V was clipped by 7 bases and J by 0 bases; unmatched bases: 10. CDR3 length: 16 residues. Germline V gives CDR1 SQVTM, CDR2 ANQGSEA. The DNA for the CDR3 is TGCAGCGCCGCAATGGGACAGGGGGGATCTAACTATGGCTACACCTTC. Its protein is CSAAMGQGGSNYGYTF.

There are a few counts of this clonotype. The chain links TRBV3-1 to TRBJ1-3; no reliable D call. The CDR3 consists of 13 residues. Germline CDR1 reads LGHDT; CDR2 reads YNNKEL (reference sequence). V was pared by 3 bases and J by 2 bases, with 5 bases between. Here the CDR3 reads CASSQEPGNTIYF. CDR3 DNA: TGTGCCAGCAGCCAGGAACCTGGAAACACCATATATTTT.

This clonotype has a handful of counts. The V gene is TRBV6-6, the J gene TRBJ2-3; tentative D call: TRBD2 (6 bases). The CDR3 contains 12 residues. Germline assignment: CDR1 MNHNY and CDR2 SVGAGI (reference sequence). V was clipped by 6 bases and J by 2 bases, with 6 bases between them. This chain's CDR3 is CASRGLTDTQYF. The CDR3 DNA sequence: TGTGCCAGCAGGGGACTCACAGATACGCAGTATTTT.

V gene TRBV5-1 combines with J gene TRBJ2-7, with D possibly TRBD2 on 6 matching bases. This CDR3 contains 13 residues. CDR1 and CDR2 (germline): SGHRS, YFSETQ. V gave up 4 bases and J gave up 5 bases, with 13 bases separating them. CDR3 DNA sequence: TGCGCCAGCAGCCAGGACTCGGGAGACGAGCAGTACGTC. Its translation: CASSQDSGDEQYV.

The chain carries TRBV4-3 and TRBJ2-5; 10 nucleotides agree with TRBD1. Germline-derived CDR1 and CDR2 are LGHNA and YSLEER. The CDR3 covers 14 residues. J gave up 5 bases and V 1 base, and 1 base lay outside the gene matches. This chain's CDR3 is CASSQGGQGETQYF. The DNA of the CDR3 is TGCGCCAGCAGCCAAGGGGGACAGGGGGAGACCCAGTACTTC.

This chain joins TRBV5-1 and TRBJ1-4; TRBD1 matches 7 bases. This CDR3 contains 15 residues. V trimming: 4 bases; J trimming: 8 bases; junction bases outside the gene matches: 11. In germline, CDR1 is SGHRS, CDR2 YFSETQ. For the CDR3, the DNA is TGCGCCAGCAGCCGCCAGACAGGGTTGGGGGAAAAACTGTTTTTT. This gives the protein CASSRQTGLGEKLFF.

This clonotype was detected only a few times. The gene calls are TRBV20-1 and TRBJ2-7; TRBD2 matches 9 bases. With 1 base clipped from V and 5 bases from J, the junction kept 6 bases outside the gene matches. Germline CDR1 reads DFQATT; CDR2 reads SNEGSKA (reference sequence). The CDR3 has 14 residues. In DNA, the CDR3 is TGCAGTGCTAGAGCAGCGGGGGGCCCAAACGAGCAGTACGTC. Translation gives CSARAAGGPNEQYV.

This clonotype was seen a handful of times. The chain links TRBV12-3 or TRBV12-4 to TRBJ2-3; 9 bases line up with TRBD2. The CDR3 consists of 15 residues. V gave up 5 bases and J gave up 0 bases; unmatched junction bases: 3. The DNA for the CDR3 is TGTGCCAGCAGTACTAGCGGGTCTAGCACAGATACGCAGTATTTT. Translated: CASSTSGSSTDTQYF.

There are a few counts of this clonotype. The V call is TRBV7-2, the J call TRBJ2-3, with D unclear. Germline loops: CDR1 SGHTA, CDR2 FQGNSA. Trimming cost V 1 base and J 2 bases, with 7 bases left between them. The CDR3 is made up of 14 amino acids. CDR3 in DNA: TGTGCCAGCAGCTTAGGGGGTCTCACAGATACGCAGTATTTT. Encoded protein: CASSLGGLTDTQYF.

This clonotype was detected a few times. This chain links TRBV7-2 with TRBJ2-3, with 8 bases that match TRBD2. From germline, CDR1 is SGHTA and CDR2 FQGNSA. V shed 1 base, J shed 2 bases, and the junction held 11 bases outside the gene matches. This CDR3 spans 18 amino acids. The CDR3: CASSLGATSALYTDTQYF. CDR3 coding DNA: TGTGCCAGCAGCTTAGGAGCGACTAGCGCCTTGTACACAGATACGCAGTATTTT.

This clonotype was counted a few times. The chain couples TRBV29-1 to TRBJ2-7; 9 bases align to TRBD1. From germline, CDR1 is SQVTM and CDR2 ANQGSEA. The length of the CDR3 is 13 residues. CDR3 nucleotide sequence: TGCACGGGGACAGGGACCATAACCTACGAGCAGTACGTC. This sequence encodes CTGTGTITYEQYV.

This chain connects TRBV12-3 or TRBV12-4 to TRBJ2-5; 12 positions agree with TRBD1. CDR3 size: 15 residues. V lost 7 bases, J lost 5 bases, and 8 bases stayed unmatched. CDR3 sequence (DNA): TGTGCCAGCACCTGGGGGACAGGGGGCTCGGAGACCCAGTACTTC. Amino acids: CASTWGTGGSETQYF.

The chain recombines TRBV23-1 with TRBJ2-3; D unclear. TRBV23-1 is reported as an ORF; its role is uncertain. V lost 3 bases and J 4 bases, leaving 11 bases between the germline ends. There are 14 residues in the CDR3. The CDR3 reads CASSHEVVADTQYF. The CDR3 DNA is TGCGCCAGCAGTCACGAGGTTGTAGCAGATACGCAGTATTTT.

The CDR3 nucleotides are TGTGCCAGCAGTGTTCAAGGGAAGGATTCACCCCTCCACTTT. Amino acids: CASSVQGKDSPLHF. The J gene is TRBJ1-6, the V gene TRBV2; D is undetermined. Germline V gives CDR1 SNHLY, CDR2 FYNNEI. There are 14 residues in the CDR3. The V end was cut by 4 bases, the J end by 8 bases, with 12 bases between.

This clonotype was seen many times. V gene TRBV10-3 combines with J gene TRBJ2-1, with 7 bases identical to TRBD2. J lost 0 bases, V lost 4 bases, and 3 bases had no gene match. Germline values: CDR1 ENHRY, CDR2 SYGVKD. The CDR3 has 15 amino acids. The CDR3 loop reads CAISGLAVSYNEQFF. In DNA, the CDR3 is TGTGCCATCAGTGGGCTAGCGGTCTCCTACAATGAGCAGTTCTTC.

CDR3 nucleotide sequence: TGTGCCAGCAGCGGACTTTACGAGCAGTACGTC. Translating gives CASSGLYEQYV. V is TRBV3-1 and J is TRBJ2-7, with D perhaps matching TRBD2 (5 bases). V lost 5 bases and J lost 4, with 6 bases in between. CDR3 length: 11 residues. Germline V CDR1 and CDR2: LGHDT, YNNKEL (reference sequence).

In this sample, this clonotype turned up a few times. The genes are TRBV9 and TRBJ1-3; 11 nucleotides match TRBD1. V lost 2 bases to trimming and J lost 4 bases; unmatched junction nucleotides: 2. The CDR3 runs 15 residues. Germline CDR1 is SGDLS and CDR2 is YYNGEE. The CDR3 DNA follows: TGTGCCAGCAGCGTGGGACAGGGGGTCGGAAACACCATATATTTT. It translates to CASSVGQGVGNTIYF.

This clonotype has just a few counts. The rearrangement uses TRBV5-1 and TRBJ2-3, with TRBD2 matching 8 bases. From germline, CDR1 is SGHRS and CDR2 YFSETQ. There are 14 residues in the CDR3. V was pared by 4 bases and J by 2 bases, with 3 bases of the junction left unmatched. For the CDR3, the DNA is TGCGCCAGCAGCATTAGCGGGACCACAGATACGCAGTATTTT. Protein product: CASSISGTTDTQYF. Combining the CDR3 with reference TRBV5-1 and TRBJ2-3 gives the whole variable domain KAGVTQTPRYLIKTRGQQVTLSCSPISGHRSVSWYQQTPGQGLQFLFEYFSETQRNKGNFPGRFSGRQFSNSRSEMNVSTLELGDSALYLCASSISGTTDTQYFGPGTRLTVL.

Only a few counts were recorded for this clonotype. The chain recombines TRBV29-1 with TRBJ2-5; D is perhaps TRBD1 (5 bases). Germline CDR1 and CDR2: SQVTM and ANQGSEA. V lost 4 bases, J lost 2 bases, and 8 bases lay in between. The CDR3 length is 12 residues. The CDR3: CSVAQGQETQYF. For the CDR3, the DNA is TGCAGCGTTGCGCAGGGACAAGAGACCCAGTACTTC.

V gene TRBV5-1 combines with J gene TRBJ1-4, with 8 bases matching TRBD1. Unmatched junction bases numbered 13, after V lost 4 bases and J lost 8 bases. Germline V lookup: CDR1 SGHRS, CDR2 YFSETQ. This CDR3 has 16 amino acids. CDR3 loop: CASSPNRQGSGEKLFF. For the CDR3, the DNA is TGCGCCAGCAGCCCCAATAGACAGGGGAGTGGAGAAAAACTGTTTTTT.

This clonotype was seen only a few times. The CDR3 bases are TGTGCCATCAGTGATGTAGGCCAGGGGAAAAACATTCAGTACTTC. Encoded protein: CAISDVGQGKNIQYF. The chain combines TRBV10-3 with TRBJ2-4; weak D call: TRBD1 (6 bases). CDR3 length: 15 amino acids. The germline gives CDR1 ENHRY, CDR2 SYGVKD. V lost 3 bases and J lost 4, with 13 bases in between.

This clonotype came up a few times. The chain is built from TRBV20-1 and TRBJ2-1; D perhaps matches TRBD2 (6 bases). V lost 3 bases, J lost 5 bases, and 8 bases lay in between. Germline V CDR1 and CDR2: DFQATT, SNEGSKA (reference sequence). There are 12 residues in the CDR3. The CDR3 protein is CSASGSDNEQFF. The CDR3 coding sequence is TGCAGTGCTAGCGGGAGTGACAATGAGCAGTTCTTC.